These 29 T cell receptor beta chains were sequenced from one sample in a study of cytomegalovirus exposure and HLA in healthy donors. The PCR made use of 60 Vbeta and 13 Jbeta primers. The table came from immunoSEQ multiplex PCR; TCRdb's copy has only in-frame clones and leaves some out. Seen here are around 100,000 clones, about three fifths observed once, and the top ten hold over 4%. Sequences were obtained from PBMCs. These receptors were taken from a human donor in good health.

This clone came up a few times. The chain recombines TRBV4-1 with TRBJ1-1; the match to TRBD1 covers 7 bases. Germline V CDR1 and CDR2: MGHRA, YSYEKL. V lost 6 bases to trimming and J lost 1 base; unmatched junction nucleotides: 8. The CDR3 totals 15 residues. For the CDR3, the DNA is TGCGCCAGCAGACCGACAGGGCTCGCGAACACTGAAGCTTTCTTT. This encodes CASRPTGLANTEAFF.

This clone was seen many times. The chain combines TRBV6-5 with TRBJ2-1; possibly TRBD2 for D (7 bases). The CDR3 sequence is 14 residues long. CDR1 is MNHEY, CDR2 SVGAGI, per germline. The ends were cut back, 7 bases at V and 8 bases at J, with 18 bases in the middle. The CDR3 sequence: CASTSQQGGDEQFF. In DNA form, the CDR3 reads TGTGCCAGCACGAGTCAACAGGGAGGGGATGAGCAGTTCTTC.

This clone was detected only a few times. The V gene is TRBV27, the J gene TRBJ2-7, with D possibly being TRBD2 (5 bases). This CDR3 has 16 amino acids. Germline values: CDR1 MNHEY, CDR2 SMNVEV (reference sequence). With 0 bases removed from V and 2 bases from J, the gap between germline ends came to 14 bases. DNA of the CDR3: TGTGCCAGCAGTTTATCCTTAGGACTCGTCACCTACGAGCAGTACTTC. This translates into CASSLSLGLVTYEQYF.

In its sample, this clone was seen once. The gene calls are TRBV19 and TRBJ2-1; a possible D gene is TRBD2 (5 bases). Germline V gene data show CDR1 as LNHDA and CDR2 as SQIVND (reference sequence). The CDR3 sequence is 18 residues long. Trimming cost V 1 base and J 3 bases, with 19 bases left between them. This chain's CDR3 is CASSIGPVAGEHYNEQFF. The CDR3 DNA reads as TGTGCCAGTAGTATAGGGCCCGTCGCGGGCGAGCACTACAATGAGCAGTTCTTC.

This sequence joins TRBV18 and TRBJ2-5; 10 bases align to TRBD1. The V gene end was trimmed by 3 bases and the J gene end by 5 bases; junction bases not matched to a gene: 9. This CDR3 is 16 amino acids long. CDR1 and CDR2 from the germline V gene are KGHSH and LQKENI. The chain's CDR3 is CASSPRQGAPGETQYF. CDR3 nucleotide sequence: TGTGCCAGCTCACCTAGACAGGGGGCGCCGGGGGAGACCCAGTACTTC.

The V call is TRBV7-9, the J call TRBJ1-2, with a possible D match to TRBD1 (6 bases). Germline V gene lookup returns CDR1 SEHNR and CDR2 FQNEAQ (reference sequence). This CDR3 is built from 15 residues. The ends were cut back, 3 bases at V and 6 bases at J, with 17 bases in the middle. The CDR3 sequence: CASSFPRGHKNGYTF. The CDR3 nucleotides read TGTGCCAGCAGCTTCCCCAGGGGTCACAAGAATGGCTACACCTTC.

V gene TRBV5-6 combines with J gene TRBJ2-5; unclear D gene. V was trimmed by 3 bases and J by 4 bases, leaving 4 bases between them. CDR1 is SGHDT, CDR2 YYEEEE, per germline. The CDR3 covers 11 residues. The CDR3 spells CASSSGETQYF. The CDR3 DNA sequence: TGTGCCAGCAGCTCCGGAGAGACCCAGTACTTC.

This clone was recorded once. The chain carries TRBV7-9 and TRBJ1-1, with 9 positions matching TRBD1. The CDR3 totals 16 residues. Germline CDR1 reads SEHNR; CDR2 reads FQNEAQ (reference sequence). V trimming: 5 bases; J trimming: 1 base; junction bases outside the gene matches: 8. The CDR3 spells CASSAWTGETNTEAFF. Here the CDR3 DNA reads TGTGCCAGCAGCGCGTGGACAGGGGAAACGAACACTGAAGCTTTCTTT.

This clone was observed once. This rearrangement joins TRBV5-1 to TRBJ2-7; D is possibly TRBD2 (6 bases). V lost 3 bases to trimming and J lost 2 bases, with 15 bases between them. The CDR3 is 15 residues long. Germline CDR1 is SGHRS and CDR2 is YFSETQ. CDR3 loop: CASSWASVSTYEQYF. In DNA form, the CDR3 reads TGCGCCAGCAGCTGGGCTAGCGTATCCACCTACGAGCAGTACTTC. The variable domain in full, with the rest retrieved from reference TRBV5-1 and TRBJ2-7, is KAGVTQTPRYLIKTRGQQVTLSCSPISGHRSVSWYQQTPGQGLQFLFEYFSETQRNKGNFPGRFSGRQFSNSRSEMNVSTLELGDSALYLCASSWASVSTYEQYFGPGTRLTVT.

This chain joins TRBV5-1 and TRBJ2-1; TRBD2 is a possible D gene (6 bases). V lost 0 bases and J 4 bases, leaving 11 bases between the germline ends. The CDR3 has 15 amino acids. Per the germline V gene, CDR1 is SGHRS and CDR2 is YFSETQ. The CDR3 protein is CASSLEGSGYNEQFF. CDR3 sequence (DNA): TGCGCCAGCAGCTTGGAAGGTAGCGGTTACAATGAGCAGTTCTTC.

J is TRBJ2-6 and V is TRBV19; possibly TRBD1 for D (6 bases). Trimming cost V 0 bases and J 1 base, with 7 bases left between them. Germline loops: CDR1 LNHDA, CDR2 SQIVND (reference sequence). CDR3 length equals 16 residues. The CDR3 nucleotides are TGTGCCAGTAGTATAGAGAGGGGGTCTGGGGCCAACGTCCTGACTTTC. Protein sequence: CASSIERGSGANVLTF.

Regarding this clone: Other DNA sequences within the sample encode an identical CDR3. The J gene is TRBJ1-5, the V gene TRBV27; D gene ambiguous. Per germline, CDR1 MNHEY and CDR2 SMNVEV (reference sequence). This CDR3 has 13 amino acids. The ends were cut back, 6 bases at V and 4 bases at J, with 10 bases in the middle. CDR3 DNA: TGTGCCAGCAGCGATCGCGGTAATCAGCCCCAGCATTTT. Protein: CASSDRGNQPQHF.

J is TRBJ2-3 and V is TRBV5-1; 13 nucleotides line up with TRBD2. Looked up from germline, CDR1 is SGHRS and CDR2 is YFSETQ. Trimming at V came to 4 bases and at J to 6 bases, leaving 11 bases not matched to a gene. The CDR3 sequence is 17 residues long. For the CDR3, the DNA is TGCGCCAGCAGCGGGTGGACTAGCGGGAGTTTCGGGGATACGCAGTATTTT. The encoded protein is CASSGWTSGSFGDTQYF.

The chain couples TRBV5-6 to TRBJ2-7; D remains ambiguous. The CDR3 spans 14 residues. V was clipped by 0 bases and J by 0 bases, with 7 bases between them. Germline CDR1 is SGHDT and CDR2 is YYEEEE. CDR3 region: CASSLGPNSYEQYF. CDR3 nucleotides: TGTGCCAGCAGCTTGGGGCCGAACTCCTACGAGCAGTACTTC.

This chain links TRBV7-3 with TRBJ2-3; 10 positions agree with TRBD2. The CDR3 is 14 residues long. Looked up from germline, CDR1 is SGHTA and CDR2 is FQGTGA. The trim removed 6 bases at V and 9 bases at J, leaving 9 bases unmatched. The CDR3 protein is CASRTSGAGGTQYF. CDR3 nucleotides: TGTGCCAGCAGGACTAGCGGAGCGGGGGGGACGCAGTATTTT.

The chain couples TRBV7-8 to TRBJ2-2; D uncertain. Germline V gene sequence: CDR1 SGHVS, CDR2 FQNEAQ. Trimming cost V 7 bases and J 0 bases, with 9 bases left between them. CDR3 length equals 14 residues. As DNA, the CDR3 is TGTGCCAGCAAAATCGTCGCGAACACCGGGGAGCTGTTTTTT. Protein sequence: CASKIVANTGELFF.

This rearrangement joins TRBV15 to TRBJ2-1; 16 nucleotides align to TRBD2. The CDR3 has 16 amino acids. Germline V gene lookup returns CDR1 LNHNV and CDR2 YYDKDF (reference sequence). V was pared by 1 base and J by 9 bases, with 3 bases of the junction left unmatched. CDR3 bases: TGTGCCACCAGCAGAGGGGGACTAGCGGGAGGGATTGAGCAGTTCTTC. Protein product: CATSRGGLAGGIEQFF.

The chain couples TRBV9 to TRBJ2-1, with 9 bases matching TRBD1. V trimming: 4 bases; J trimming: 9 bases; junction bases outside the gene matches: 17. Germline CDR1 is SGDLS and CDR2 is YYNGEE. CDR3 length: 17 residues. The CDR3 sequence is CASSSPPGQGSAGEQFF. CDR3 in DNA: TGTGCCAGCAGCTCACCTCCGGGACAGGGTTCCGCAGGTGAGCAGTTCTTC.

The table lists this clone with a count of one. The CDR3 is CSVGTGAGEKLFF. The CDR3 nucleotides read TGCAGCGTTGGGACAGGAGCAGGGGAAAAACTGTTTTTT. The genes are TRBV29-1 and TRBJ1-4, with 7 nucleotides matching TRBD1. This CDR3 is 13 amino acids long. The germline gives CDR1 SQVTM, CDR2 ANQGSEA. V dropped 4 bases and J dropped 8; count of bases not matched to a gene: 7.

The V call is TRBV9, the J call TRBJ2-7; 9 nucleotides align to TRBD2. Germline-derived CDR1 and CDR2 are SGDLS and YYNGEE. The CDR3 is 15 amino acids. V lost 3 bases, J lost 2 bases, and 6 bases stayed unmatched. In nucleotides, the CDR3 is TGTGCCAGCAGCGCCACTAGCGGGCTTACCTACGAGCAGTACTTC. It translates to CASSATSGLTYEQYF.

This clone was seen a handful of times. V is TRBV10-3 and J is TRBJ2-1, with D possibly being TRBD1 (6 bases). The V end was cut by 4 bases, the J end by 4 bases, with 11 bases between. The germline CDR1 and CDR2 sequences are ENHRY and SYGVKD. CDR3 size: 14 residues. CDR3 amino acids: CAISGGQPYNEQFF. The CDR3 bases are TGTGCCATCAGTGGAGGACAGCCTTACAATGAGCAGTTCTTC.

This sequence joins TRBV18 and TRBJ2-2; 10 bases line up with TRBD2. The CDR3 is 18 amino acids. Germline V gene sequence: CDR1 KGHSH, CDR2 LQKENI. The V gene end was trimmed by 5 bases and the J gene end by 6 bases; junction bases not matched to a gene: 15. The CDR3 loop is CASSSYAAGTSVAGELFF. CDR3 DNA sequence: TGTGCCAGCTCATCCTACGCCGCCGGGACTAGCGTCGCCGGGGAGCTGTTTTTT. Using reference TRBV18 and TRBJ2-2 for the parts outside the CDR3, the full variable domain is NAGVMQNPRHLVRRRGQEARLRCSPMKGHSHVYWYRQLPEEGLKFMVYLQKENIIDESGMPKERFSAEFPKEGPSILRIQQVVRGDSAAYFCASSSYAAGTSVAGELFFGEGSRLTVL.

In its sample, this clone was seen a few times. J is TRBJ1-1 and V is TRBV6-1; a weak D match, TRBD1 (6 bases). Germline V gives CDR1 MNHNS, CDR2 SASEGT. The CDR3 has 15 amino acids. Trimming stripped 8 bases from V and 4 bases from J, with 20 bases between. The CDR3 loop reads CASRYRDPPTTEAFF. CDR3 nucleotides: TGTGCCAGCCGGTACAGGGATCCACCAACCACTGAAGCTTTCTTT.

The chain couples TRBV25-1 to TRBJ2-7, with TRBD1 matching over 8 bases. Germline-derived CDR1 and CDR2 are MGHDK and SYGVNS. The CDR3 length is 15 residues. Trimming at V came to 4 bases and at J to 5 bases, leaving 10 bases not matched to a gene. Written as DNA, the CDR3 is TGTGCCAGCAGTGCATCCGGGACAGGCCTCAACGAGCAGTACTTC. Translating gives CASSASGTGLNEQYF.

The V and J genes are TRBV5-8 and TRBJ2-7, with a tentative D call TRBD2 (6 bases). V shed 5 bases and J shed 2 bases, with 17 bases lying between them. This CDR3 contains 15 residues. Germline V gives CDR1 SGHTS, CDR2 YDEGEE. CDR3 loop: CASRPGEGGTYEQYF. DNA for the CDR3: TGTGCCAGCAGACCAGGAGAGGGAGGTACCTACGAGCAGTACTTC.

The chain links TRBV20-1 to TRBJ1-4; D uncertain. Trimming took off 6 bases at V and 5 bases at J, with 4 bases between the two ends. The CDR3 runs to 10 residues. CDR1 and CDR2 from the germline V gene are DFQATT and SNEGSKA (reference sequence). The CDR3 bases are TGCAGTGCAGAGAATGAAAAACTGTTTTTT. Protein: CSAENEKLFF.

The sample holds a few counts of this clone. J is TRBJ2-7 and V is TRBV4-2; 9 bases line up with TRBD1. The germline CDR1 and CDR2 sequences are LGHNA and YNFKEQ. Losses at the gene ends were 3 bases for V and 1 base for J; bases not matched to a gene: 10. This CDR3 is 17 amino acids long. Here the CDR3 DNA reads TGTGCCAGCAGCCACCCGTCAGGGACAGGGAGTTCCTACGAGCAGTACTTC. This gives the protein CASSHPSGTGSSYEQYF.

The CDR3 nucleotides are TGTGCCAGCAGTGAAGAACAGGGAGATGGCTACACCTTC. It specifies CASSEEQGDGYTF. The chain is built from TRBV6-1 and TRBJ1-2; D may be TRBD1 (6 bases). The ends were cut back, 1 base at V and 6 bases at J, with 9 bases in the middle. The CDR3 loop spans 13 amino acids. Germline lookup yields CDR1 MNHNS and CDR2 SASEGT.

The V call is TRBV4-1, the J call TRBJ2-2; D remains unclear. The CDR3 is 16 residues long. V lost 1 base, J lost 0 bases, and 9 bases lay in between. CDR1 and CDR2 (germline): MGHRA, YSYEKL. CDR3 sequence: CASSQATRANTGELFF. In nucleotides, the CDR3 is TGCGCCAGCAGCCAAGCCACCCGCGCGAACACCGGGGAGCTGTTTTTT.